This T cell receptor beta chain emerged from a study of T cell repertoires in cytomegalovirus infection. Study-wide context: Public TCR beta signatures provided an indication of both CMV infection and a matching HLA type. Study-wide results and caveats: Across the ex vivo response, the dominant clonotypes were HLA-C-restricted CMV-specific TCR beta clonotypes. Pooled public TCR beta family frequency picked out CMV carriers with the relevant HLA.

One entry per CDR3 protein, called by TCRdb with MiXCR from the reads. Here the sample spans some 500,000 distinct CDR3 sequences, around 35% being singletons. The V gene lost 8 bases and the J gene lost 6 bases, with 5 bases spanning the gap. This CDR3 has 9 residues. Germline V gene lookup returns CDR1 MNHEY and CDR2 SMNVEV (reference sequence). This clonotype was observed a few times. Its antigen is not identified. The specimen comprised cultured PBMCs, sampled from culture after CMV antigen stimulation. The V and J genes are TRBV27 and TRBJ2-7, with D uncertain. The sequence derives from a human donor in good health (CMV status not recorded). Some clones in this sample may be carry-over from other donors' samples. Written as DNA, the CDR3 is TGTGCCAGCTTCCCCGAGCAGTACTTC. Protein: CASFPEQYF.